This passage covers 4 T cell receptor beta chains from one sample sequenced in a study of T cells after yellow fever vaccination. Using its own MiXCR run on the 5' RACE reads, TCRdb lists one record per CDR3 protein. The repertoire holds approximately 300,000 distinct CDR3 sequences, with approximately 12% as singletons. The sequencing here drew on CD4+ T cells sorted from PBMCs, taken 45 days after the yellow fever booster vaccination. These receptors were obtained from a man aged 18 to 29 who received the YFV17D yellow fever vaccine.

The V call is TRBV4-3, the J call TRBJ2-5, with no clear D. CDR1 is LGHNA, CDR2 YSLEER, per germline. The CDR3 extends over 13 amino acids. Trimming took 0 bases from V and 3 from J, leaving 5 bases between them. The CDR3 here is CASSQDLEETQYF. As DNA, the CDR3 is TGCGCCAGCAGCCAAGATTTAGAAGAGACCCAGTACTTC.

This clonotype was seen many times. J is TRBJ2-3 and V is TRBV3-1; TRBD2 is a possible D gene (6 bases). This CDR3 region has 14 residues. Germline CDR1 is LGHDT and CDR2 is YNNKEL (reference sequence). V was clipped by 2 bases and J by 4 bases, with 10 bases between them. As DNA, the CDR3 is TGTGCCAGCAGCCAACGGGACTTCTCAGATACGCAGTATTTT. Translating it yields CASSQRDFSDTQYF.

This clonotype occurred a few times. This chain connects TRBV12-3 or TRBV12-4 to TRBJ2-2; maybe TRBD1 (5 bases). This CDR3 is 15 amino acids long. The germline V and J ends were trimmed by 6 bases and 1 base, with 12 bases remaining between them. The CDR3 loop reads CASRNRQLNTGELFF. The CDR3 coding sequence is TGTGCCAGCAGAAATCGACAGCTGAACACCGGGGAGCTGTTTTTT.

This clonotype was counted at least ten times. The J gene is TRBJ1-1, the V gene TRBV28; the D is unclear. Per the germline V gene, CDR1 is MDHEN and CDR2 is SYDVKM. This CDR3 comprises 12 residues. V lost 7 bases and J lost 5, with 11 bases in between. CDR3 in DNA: TGTGCCAGCATCCGCGCCGGAACTGAAGCTTTCTTT. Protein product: CASIRAGTEAFF.